In its sample, the clone carrying this T cell receptor beta chain was seen once. This sample stems from a study of cytomegalovirus exposure and HLA in healthy donors. Amplification used 60 Vbeta primers and 13 Jbeta primers. TCRdb's table, derived via immunoSEQ multiplex PCR, lists solely in-frame clones and lacks some. The repertoire consists of under 60,000 clones, with approximately 80% occurring once and the leading ten covering 2.5% to 3%. The TCR originated in a man in his fifties in good health and CMV-seronegative. Sequencing was done on a sample of PBMCs.

CDR3 bases: TGTGCCAGCAGTGGACAGGCAGGCGAGCAGTACTTC. Encoded protein: CASSGQAGEQYF. The chain is built from TRBV7-6 and TRBJ2-7; 7 positions agree with TRBD1. V lost 6 bases to trimming and J lost 6 bases; unmatched junction nucleotides: 5. This CDR3 has 12 amino acids. Germline lookup yields CDR1 SGHVS and CDR2 FNYEAQ.